A single T cell receptor beta chain is shown here with its context. Methods used by the authors: It was from reference gene primer amplification that nucleated cell counts were estimated. The protocol was immunoSEQ multiplex PCR, while the TCRdb copy is restricted to in-frame clones and leaves out a portion. Clone size and the V and J calls come from that table; the DNA yielded D and trimming. The sample lists almost 95,000 clones, about 71% occurring once. This record comes from a study of blood T cell repertoires in COVID-19. Overall study: Samples representing acute and convalescent COVID-19 were sourced from the United States, Italy and Spain. The cDNA or gDNA used as material had been derived from T cells, B-cell-depleted T cells, or PBMCs.

Losses at the gene ends were 1 base for V and 1 base for J; bases not matched to a gene: 11. The length of the CDR3 is 18 residues. Germline assignment: CDR1 SEHNR and CDR2 FQNEAQ (reference sequence). The sample comprised peripheral blood. The chain links TRBV7-9 to TRBJ2-3, with 7 positions matching TRBD1. The sequence derives from a woman aged 60-70 years in a cohort sampled during active or convalescent COVID-19. The CDR3 is CASSLGARTGGGTDTQYF. DNA of the CDR3: TGTGCCAGCAGCTTAGGAGCCCGGACAGGAGGCGGCACAGATACGCAGTATTTT. Together with reference TRBV7-9 and TRBJ2-3, the CDR3 gives the full variable domain: DTGVSQNPRHKITKRGQNVTFRCDPISEHNRLYWYRQTLGQGPEFLTYFQNEAQLEKSRLLSDRFSAERPKGSFSTLEIQRTEQGDSAMYLCASSLGARTGGGTDTQYFGPGTRLTVL.